What follows are 3 T cell receptor beta chains derived from one specimen sequenced in a study of shared clonotypes between healthy human individuals. CD45RO-negative cells were positively selected for CCR7, leaving out terminally differentiated effector memory CD45RA+ cells. Here immunoSEQ multiplex PCR was the method, and the copy in TCRdb shows in-frame clones only, minus some. Counted here are over 750,000 clones, 96% occurring once; the ten biggest clones make up approximately 0.2%. The specimen sequenced was naive CD8+ T cells sorted from blood. The receptors here all came from a man aged 30 to 45 in good health.

The CDR3 region is CATSRVQNTEAFF. The CDR3, as DNA: TGTGCCACCAGCAGAGTTCAGAACACTGAAGCTTTCTTT. The chain is built from TRBV15 and TRBJ1-1; D is unresolved. V lost 1 base and J lost 1, with 4 bases in between. Germline V gives CDR1 LNHNV, CDR2 YYDKDF (reference sequence). This CDR3 is 13 amino acids long.

This clone was detected only once. This chain connects TRBV28 to TRBJ2-1; D gene ambiguous. V gave up 3 bases and J gave up 4 bases, with 10 bases separating them. Germline CDR1 MDHEN, CDR2 SYDVKM. This CDR3 has 14 amino acids. The CDR3 region is CASSFTDSYNEQFF. CDR3 bases: TGTGCCAGCAGTTTCACAGATTCATACAATGAGCAGTTCTTC.

The rearrangement joins TRBV9 to TRBJ2-1, with D tentatively TRBD2 (6 bases). The V end was cut by 4 bases, the J end by 10 bases, with 15 bases between. The CDR3 runs to 13 residues. Germline values: CDR1 SGDLS, CDR2 YYNGEE. The DNA of the CDR3 is TGTGCCAGCAGCATGGGACTTCTGCGGGAGCAGTTCTTC. Translated: CASSMGLLREQFF.